This is a list of T cell receptor beta chains from one sample in a study of OX40 agonist ivuxolimab in advanced cancers. Data came from immunoSEQ multiplex PCR; TCRdb stores just in-frame clones and leaves some out. The profile shows roughly 50,000 clones, 80% to 85% of them singletons. The source material was CD4+ or CD8+ T cells sorted from blood, sampled in a trial of the OX40 agonist ivuxolimab. These receptors were obtained from an adult with an advanced solid tumor such as melanoma, head and neck, liver or kidney cancer. CDR3s include the opening cysteine and the closing phenylalanine or tryptophan. The D gene is left open where the match is weak. Clone size, where shown, is once, few, many, or a class for clones that have expanded.

d_call: -
clone_size: -
v_call: TRBV2
j_call: TRBJ1-6
cdr3_aa: CASRIGGNSLHF
cdr3_nt: TGTGCCAGCAGGATCGGCGGCAATTCCCTCCACTTT

d_call: TRBD1
clone_size: -
v_call: TRBV28
j_call: TRBJ2-3
cdr3_aa: CASGERGRMTDTQYF
cdr3_nt: TGTGCCAGTGGGGAGAGGGGGCGAATGACAGATACGCAGTATTTT

d_call: -
clone_size: -
v_call: TRBV27
j_call: TRBJ2-3
cdr3_aa: CASSLKRGGSTDTQYF
cdr3_nt: TGTGCCAGCAGTTTGAAGAGGGGTGGAAGCACAGATACGCAGTATTTT

d_call: -
clone_size: once
v_call: TRBV2
j_call: TRBJ2-5
cdr3_aa: CASTRDETQYF
cdr3_nt: TGTGCCAGCACCCGAGACGAGACCCAGTACTTC

d_call: -
clone_size: many
v_call: TRBV2
j_call: TRBJ1-2
cdr3_aa: CASSEGGRAFYGYTF
cdr3_nt: TGTGCCAGCAGTGAAGGGGGCAGGGCCTTCTATGGCTACACCTTC

d_call: TRBD1
clone_size: -
v_call: TRBV4-3
j_call: TRBJ1-2
cdr3_aa: CASSQEGTGASYGYTF
cdr3_nt: TGCGCCAGCAGCCAAGAAGGGACAGGGGCTTCCTATGGCTACACCTTC

d_call: TRBD1
clone_size: -
v_call: TRBV2
j_call: TRBJ2-4
cdr3_aa: CASSEGGTATIAKNIQYF
cdr3_nt: TGTGCCAGCAGTGAAGGGGGGACAGCAACCATAGCCAAAAACATTCAGTACTTC

d_call: TRBD1
clone_size: once
v_call: TRBV5-1
j_call: TRBJ1-1
cdr3_aa: CASSLPATGGAITEAFF
cdr3_nt: TGCGCCAGCAGCTTACCCGCAACAGGGGGCGCAATCACTGAAGCTTTCTTT

d_call: -
clone_size: -
v_call: TRBV9
j_call: TRBJ2-6
cdr3_aa: CASSVGGAGANVLTF
cdr3_nt: TGTGCCAGCAGCGTAGGGGGGGCTGGGGCCAACGTCCTGACTTTC

d_call: -
clone_size: -
v_call: TRBV7-6
j_call: TRBJ2-2
cdr3_aa: CASSLQSNTGELFF
cdr3_nt: TGTGCCAGCAGCTTACAGAGCAACACCGGGGAGCTGTTTTTT

d_call: -
clone_size: -
v_call: TRBV7-2
j_call: TRBJ2-3
cdr3_aa: CASTPPARDTQYF
cdr3_nt: TGTGCCAGCACCCCCCCAGCCCGAGATACGCAGTATTTT

d_call: -
clone_size: few
v_call: TRBV5-1
j_call: TRBJ2-3
cdr3_aa: CASSLGAGSTDTQYF
cdr3_nt: TGCGCCAGCAGCTTGGGGGCGGGTTCCACAGATACGCAGTATTTT

d_call: TRBD2
clone_size: -
v_call: TRBV2
j_call: TRBJ2-2
cdr3_aa: CASSEALAGLTGELFF
cdr3_nt: TGTGCCAGCAGTGAAGCCCTAGCGGGGCTCACCGGGGAGCTGTTTTTT

d_call: -
clone_size: -
v_call: TRBV10-1
j_call: TRBJ1-1
cdr3_aa: CASSESRGNTEAFF
cdr3_nt: TGCGCCAGCAGTGAGTCCAGGGGGAACACTGAAGCTTTCTTT

d_call: -
clone_size: -
v_call: TRBV7-2
j_call: TRBJ1-3
cdr3_aa: CASSPPFPGQRNSGNTIYF
cdr3_nt: TGTGCCAGCAGCCCCCCCTTTCCCGGACAGCGAAACTCTGGAAACACCATATATTTT

d_call: -
clone_size: -
v_call: TRBV6-1
j_call: TRBJ1-4
cdr3_aa: CASSEKWGRSEKLFF
cdr3_nt: TGTGCCAGCAGTGAAAAATGGGGCAGGAGTGAAAAACTGTTTTTT

d_call: -
clone_size: -
v_call: TRBV7-2
j_call: TRBJ2-1
cdr3_aa: CASSLGGGGVYNEQFF
cdr3_nt: TGTGCCAGCAGCTTAGGGGGAGGCGGGGTTTACAATGAGCAGTTCTTC

d_call: TRBD2
clone_size: -
v_call: TRBV30
j_call: TRBJ2-3
cdr3_aa: CAWSWLAGGSDTQYF
cdr3_nt: TGTGCCTGGAGTTGGCTAGCGGGAGGATCAGATACGCAGTATTTT